This TCR beta chain was profiled in a study of cytomegalovirus exposure and HLA in healthy donors. Study-level findings and limits: Only CMV serostatus was available as immune exposure information. What was likely a sequencing artifact was a cluster of highly shared sequence variants.

The PCR used 60 Vbeta and 13 Jbeta primers. Measured with immunoSEQ multiplex PCR; TCRdb has only the in-frame clones, and not every one. The data contain about 150,000 clones, around three quarters of them singletons. Worth noting for this clone: What it recognizes is unknown.

The CDR3 has 16 residues. V lost 2 bases, J lost 4 bases, and 10 bases stayed unmatched. The V gene's germline CDR1 is MNHGY and CDR2 SAAAGT. Material for sequencing was PBMCs. The TCR was taken from a man in his forties in good health and CMV-seropositive. The chain employs TRBV6-8 and TRBJ2-7; 8 bases agree with TRBD1. As DNA, the CDR3 is TGTGCCAGCAGTTACAAGGCGGACAGGGAACGTTACGAGCAGTACTTC. It specifies CASSYKADRERYEQYF.